The 11 T cell receptor beta chains listed next were all sequenced from one sample in a study of T cell changes during pregnancy in multiple sclerosis. Here immunoSEQ multiplex PCR was the method, and the copy in TCRdb shows in-frame clones only, minus some. The repertoire includes tens of thousands of clones, about 94% of them detected once, and around 3% sits in the top ten. The specimen comprised CD8+ T cells from peripheral blood mononuclear cells, sampled in the second trimester of pregnancy. The receptors were sampled from a female donor with multiple sclerosis, enrolled in a pregnancy study.

This chain joins TRBV7-9 and TRBJ2-1, with D hard to call. V lost 0 bases, J lost 6 bases, and 3 bases lay in between. The CDR3 length is 12 residues. Germline V gene lookup returns CDR1 SEHNR and CDR2 FQNEAQ (reference sequence). The CDR3 is CASSLARNEQFF. CDR3 in DNA: TGTGCCAGCAGCTTAGCCCGCAATGAGCAGTTCTTC.

This clone was detected once. This sequence joins TRBV27 and TRBJ2-7; 7 bases align to TRBD1. The trim removed 5 bases at V and 4 bases at J, leaving 5 bases unmatched. This CDR3 spans 13 amino acids. Germline values: CDR1 MNHEY, CDR2 SMNVEV (reference sequence). CDR3 protein: CASSQDRVYEQYF. The CDR3 nucleotides are TGTGCCAGCAGTCAAGACAGGGTATACGAGCAGTACTTC.

The chain employs TRBV27 and TRBJ1-2, with 7 bases lining up with TRBD1. There are 15 residues in the CDR3. The V gene end was trimmed by 6 bases and the J gene end by 4 bases; junction bases not matched to a gene: 11. CDR1 is MNHEY, CDR2 SMNVEV, per germline (reference sequence). The DNA for the CDR3 is TGTGCCAGCAGACCAGAGACAGGGACAATCTATGGCTACACCTTC. This translates into CASRPETGTIYGYTF.

This chain uses TRBV27 with TRBJ2-6; perhaps TRBD1 as D (6 bases). This CDR3 contains 15 residues. The germline V gene encodes CDR1 MNHEY and CDR2 SMNVEV (reference sequence). The ends were cut back, 6 bases at V and 3 bases at J, with 12 bases in the middle. CDR3 region: CASSPTGYGANVLTF. DNA for the CDR3: TGTGCCAGCAGCCCCACAGGGTATGGGGCCAACGTCCTGACTTTC.

A single count supports this clone. CDR3 bases: TGTGCCAGTAGTATTGGAGGGGCGGTAGATGAGCAGTTCTTC. This gives the protein CASSIGGAVDEQFF. The J gene is TRBJ2-1, the V gene TRBV19, with D perhaps TRBD2 (6 bases). Looked up from germline, CDR1 is LNHDA and CDR2 is SQIVND (reference sequence). The CDR3 extends over 14 amino acids. Trimming took off 3 bases at V and 8 bases at J, with 14 bases between the two ends.

This clone occurred once. The chain links TRBV27 to TRBJ2-7; 13 nucleotides match TRBD2. The CDR3 is 14 residues long. With V trimmed by 6 bases and J by 6 bases, 5 bases remained unmatched. Per germline, CDR1 MNHEY and CDR2 SMNVEV (reference sequence). The CDR3, as DNA: TGTGCCAGCAGCCACACTAGCGGGAGGGGCGAGCAGTACTTC. Amino acid sequence: CASSHTSGRGEQYF.

The V and J genes are TRBV4-1 and TRBJ2-7; 7 nucleotides align to TRBD1. The junction had 4 bases not matched to a gene; V was cut back by 2 bases and J by 0 bases. Germline-derived CDR1 and CDR2 are MGHRA and YSYEKL. The length of the CDR3 is 15 residues. In nucleotides, the CDR3 is TGCGCCAGCAGCCAAAACAGGGGAAACTCCTACGAGCAGTACTTC. Its protein product is CASSQNRGNSYEQYF.

This clone is a singleton in its sample. This chain joins TRBV30 and TRBJ2-2; possible D gene TRBD1, 6 bases. V lost 3 bases, J lost 3 bases, and 14 bases lay in between. Per germline, CDR1 GTSNPN and CDR2 SVGIG (reference sequence). The CDR3 is made up of 15 amino acids. CDR3: CAWREGGFDTGELFF. The CDR3 DNA reads as TGTGCCTGGAGGGAAGGGGGTTTTGACACCGGGGAGCTGTTTTTT.

The V gene is TRBV4-1, the J gene TRBJ2-7; 8 bases fit TRBD2. CDR3 size: 15 residues. CDR1 is MGHRA, CDR2 YSYEKL, per germline. The ends lost 1 base at V and 3 bases at J; junction bases unmatched: 5. The DNA for the CDR3 is TGCGCCAGCAGCCAAGGGGCGGGGGGAGGCTACGAGCAGTACTTC. This gives the protein CASSQGAGGGYEQYF.

The V and J genes are TRBV10-2 and TRBJ2-5; the D gene is possibly TRBD2 (5 bases). V lost 10 bases and J 0 bases, leaving 12 bases between the germline ends. Germline assignment: CDR1 WSHSY and CDR2 SAAADI. This CDR3 spans 13 amino acids. The DNA of the CDR3 is TGCGCCATCCGGGGTGGGAACCAAGAGACCCAGTACTTC. It yields the protein CAIRGGNQETQYF.

The chain employs TRBV18 and TRBJ2-1; D unclear. This CDR3 comprises 14 residues. In germline, CDR1 is KGHSH, CDR2 LQKENI. The V gene lost 0 bases and the J gene lost 1 base, with 4 bases spanning the gap. The CDR3 region is CASSPPASYNEQFF. CDR3 nucleotide sequence: TGTGCCAGCTCACCACCAGCATCCTACAATGAGCAGTTCTTC.